This passage covers 2 T cell receptor beta chains from one sample sequenced in a study of blood T cell repertoires in COVID-19. Assay: immunoSEQ multiplex PCR; the TCRdb copy retains only in-frame clones and omits some. The repertoire includes more than 20,000 clones, 65% to 80% of them detected once, and 20% sits in the top ten. Sequenced: peripheral blood. The receptors were sampled from a human donor in a cohort sampled during active or convalescent COVID-19.

The rearrangement uses TRBV19 and TRBJ1-1, with 7 bases that match TRBD1. The germline CDR1 and CDR2 sequences are LNHDA and SQIVND (reference sequence). The V segment lost 8 bases and the J segment 2 bases; nucleotides outside the gene matches: 8. The length of the CDR3 is 14 residues. CDR3 sequence: CASRRRDSNTEAFF. The CDR3 region has the DNA TGTGCCAGTCGGAGGCGGGACAGCAACACTGAAGCTTTCTTT.

The chain recombines TRBV5-1 with TRBJ2-2; D is ambiguous. The germline V gene has CDR1 SGHRS and CDR2 YFSETQ. This CDR3 spans 14 amino acids. V lost 6 bases and J 1 base, leaving 10 bases between the germline ends. Here the CDR3 reads CASIDYRNTGELFF. In nucleotides, the CDR3 is TGCGCCAGCATTGATTACAGGAACACCGGGGAGCTGTTTTTT.